The sample holds many counts of the clone carrying this TCR beta chain. The antigen remains unidentified. The CDR3 runs to 14 residues. Per the germline V gene, CDR1 is SGHTA and CDR2 is FQGNSA. J gave up 5 bases and V 9 bases, and 6 bases lay outside the gene matches. The sample is drawn from a study of T cells in Graves' hyperthyroidism and ophthalmopathy. Study overall: Peripheral blood was collected at initial diagnosis, before any treatment. Study-wide findings and caveats: The authors' 13 V-J model separated ophthalmopathy from stable hyperthyroidism.

TCR beta CDR3 regions were amplified from RNA. A first-round RT-PCR of the TCR CDR3 used the HTBI primer set. TCRdb passed the multiplex PCR reads through MiXCR, listing each CDR3 protein once. The sample shows fewer than 750,000 distinct CDR3 sequences, about 14% of them seen only once. A Clinical Activity Score of at least 3, a NOSPECS grade of at least 4 and a duration under 3 months were recorded in the ophthalmopathy patients. Diagnosing involved the use of clinical symptoms, serum thyroxine and TRAb, thyroid ultrasound and orbital computed tomography. The receptor was isolated from a woman in her 40s with Graves' ophthalmopathy. The sample consisted of blood. V and J are TRBV7-2 and TRBJ2-2; TRBD2 aligns across 10 bases. As DNA, the CDR3 is TGTGCCAGTAAGCTAGCGGGAGAAACCGGGGAGCTGTTTTTT. Its protein is CASKLAGETGELFF.